One sample yielded the 19 T cell receptor beta chains listed below, sequenced in a study of cytomegalovirus exposure and HLA in healthy donors. Primers for the PCR totalled 60 Vbeta and 13 Jbeta. Clones were read by immunoSEQ multiplex PCR, and TCRdb kept only the in-frame ones, dropping some. The sample contains around 170,000 clones, over 70% of which appear only once. Sequencing was carried out using PBMCs. These receptors all stem from a woman between 18 and 29 years old in good health and CMV-seronegative.

This clone showed up just a few times. This CDR3 is CASSQAGTDSYEQYF. The DNA for the CDR3 is TGTGCCAGCAGCCAAGCCGGGACAGACTCCTACGAGCAGTACTTC. V usage is TRBV4-2 and J usage is TRBJ2-7; 7 nucleotides align to TRBD1. V lost 1 base to trimming and J lost 0 bases; unmatched junction nucleotides: 3. Germline CDR1 and CDR2: LGHNA and YNFKEQ. This CDR3 contains 15 residues.

The chain recombines TRBV19 with TRBJ2-1; the match to TRBD2 covers 7 bases. Germline trimming cut 7 bases from V and 7 bases from J; bases unmatched to any gene: 7. CDR1 and CDR2 from the germline V gene are LNHDA and SQIVND (reference sequence). The CDR3 contains 13 residues. The CDR3 DNA sequence: TGTGCCAGTAAGCGGGACTCTTCGAATGAGCAGTTCTTC. Translating it yields CASKRDSSNEQFF. The whole variable domain, filled in from reference TRBV19 and TRBJ2-1, reads DGGITQSPKYLFRKEGQNVTLSCEQNLNHDAMYWYRQDPGQGLRLIYYSQIVNDFQKGDIAEGYSVSREKKESFPLTVTSAQKNPTAFYLCASKRDSSNEQFFGPGTRLTVL.

The table lists this clone with a count of one. This chain joins TRBV19 and TRBJ1-1; 9 bases fit TRBD1. V gave up 7 bases and J gave up 4 bases; unmatched junction bases: 7. The germline V gene has CDR1 LNHDA and CDR2 SQIVND (reference sequence). The CDR3 length is 14 residues. CDR3 amino acids: CASTRTGVGTEAFF. The CDR3 DNA reads TGTGCCAGTACCCGGACAGGGGTGGGCACTGAAGCTTTCTTT.

This chain uses TRBV6-5 with TRBJ1-3, with a weak D call TRBD1 (6 bases). V was trimmed by 2 bases and J by 2 bases, leaving 10 bases between them. The CDR3 is 15 amino acids. Germline V gives CDR1 MNHEY, CDR2 SVGAGI. The CDR3 here is CASSYGGSAGNTIYF. The CDR3 nucleotides are TGTGCCAGCAGTTACGGGGGCTCCGCTGGAAACACCATATATTTT.

V and J are TRBV10-3 and TRBJ2-7, with TRBD1 identical over 8 bases. Germline V gives CDR1 ENHRY, CDR2 SYGVKD. V trimming: 6 bases; J trimming: 0 bases; junction bases outside the gene matches: 13. The CDR3 loop spans 17 amino acids. CDR3 loop: CAIRYQTGGSSSYEQYF. The CDR3, as DNA: TGTGCCATCAGATATCAAACAGGGGGTTCTTCCTCCTACGAGCAGTACTTC.

The chain uses TRBV7-2 and TRBJ1-1; D may be TRBD1 (6 bases). Germline V gives CDR1 SGHTA, CDR2 FQGNSA. The CDR3 totals 12 residues. Deletions cut 1 base from V and 10 bases from J, with 10 bases between. In DNA, the CDR3 is TGTGCCAGCAGCTTAGTGGGGGGGGCAGCTTTCTTT. This translates into CASSLVGGAAFF.

J is TRBJ2-6 and V is TRBV11-2, with TRBD1 as a possible D gene (8 bases). From germline, CDR1 is SGHAT and CDR2 FQNNGV. V was clipped by 3 bases and J by 2 bases, with 20 bases between them. This CDR3 region has 19 residues. Here the CDR3 DNA reads TGTGCCAGCAGCTTGGGAGGGACAGGAAGGATGACTGGGGCCAACGTCCTGACTTTC. As protein: CASSLGGTGRMTGANVLTF.

V is TRBV2 and J is TRBJ2-1; no clear D gene. The germline V gene encodes CDR1 SNHLY and CDR2 FYNNEI. V was cut by 6 bases and J by 0 bases, with 6 bases left in between. The CDR3 sequence is 13 residues long. The CDR3 nucleotides are TGTGCCAGCAGGCAGGACTCCTACAATGAGCAGTTCTTC. Translation gives CASRQDSYNEQFF.

This clone was detected a few times. The rearrangement joins TRBV4-1 to TRBJ2-7; 7 nucleotides match TRBD1. The germline V gene encodes CDR1 MGHRA and CDR2 YSYEKL. This CDR3 region has 16 residues. J lost 0 bases, V lost 0 bases, and 5 bases had no gene match. DNA for the CDR3: TGCGCCAGCAGCCAAGATACCCGGGACAGCTCCTACGAGCAGTACTTC. It specifies CASSQDTRDSSYEQYF.

The chain combines TRBV19 with TRBJ1-3; D is perhaps TRBD1 (6 bases). Germline CDR1 and CDR2: LNHDA and SQIVND (reference sequence). Deletions cut 6 bases from V and 2 bases from J, with 11 bases between. The CDR3 sequence is 14 residues long. The CDR3 reads CASSPDSAGNTIYF. CDR3 DNA sequence: TGTGCCAGTAGCCCGGACAGTGCTGGAAACACCATATATTTT.

This sequence joins TRBV5-1 and TRBJ2-5; D uncertain. The CDR3 is 12 amino acids. Trimming took 2 bases from V and 1 from J, leaving 3 bases between them. Germline CDR1 and CDR2: SGHRS and YFSETQ. Here the CDR3 reads CASSFLQETQYF. The CDR3 region has the DNA TGCGCCAGCAGCTTCCTCCAAGAGACCCAGTACTTC.

CDR3: CASSKSATGTGDNYGYTF. For the CDR3, the DNA is TGTGCCAGCAGCAAATCGGCCACCGGGACAGGGGATAACTATGGCTACACCTTC. The chain combines TRBV21-1 with TRBJ1-2; the table's D call, TRBD1, has no DNA check behind it. TRBV21-1 constitutes a pseudogene. The CDR3 is made up of 18 amino acids.

J is TRBJ2-5 and V is TRBV9; D uncertain. V shed 0 bases and J shed 0 bases, with 3 bases lying between them. The CDR3 is 13 residues long. CDR1 is SGDLS and CDR2 is YYNGEE in the germline V gene. CDR3 region: CASSVGDQETQYF. For the CDR3, the DNA is TGTGCCAGCAGCGTAGGAGACCAAGAGACCCAGTACTTC. The whole variable domain, filled in from reference TRBV9 and TRBJ2-5, reads DSGVTQTPKHLITATGQRVTLRCSPRSGDLSVYWYQQSLDQGLQFLIQYYNGEERAKGNILERFSAQQFPDLHSELNLSSLELGDSALYFCASSVGDQETQYFGPGTRLLVL.

V gene TRBV28 combines with J gene TRBJ1-4, with 9 nucleotides matching TRBD1. The CDR3 contains 14 residues. Germline CDR1 is MDHEN and CDR2 is SYDVKM. After removal of 3 bases from V and 8 bases from J, the junction contained 4 bases not matched to a gene. CDR3 loop: CASSFTGGGEKLFF. The CDR3 bases are TGTGCCAGCAGTTTTACAGGGGGCGGGGAAAAACTGTTTTTT.

The rearrangement links TRBV7-9 to TRBJ2-7; tentative D call: TRBD1 (6 bases). V dropped 4 bases and J dropped 4 bases, with 17 bases sitting between them. The length of the CDR3 is 15 residues. In germline, CDR1 is SEHNR, CDR2 FQNEAQ (reference sequence). The CDR3 region has the DNA TGTGCCAGCAGCTCACGTCGGGACACAGCGTACGAGCAGTACTTC. This translates into CASSSRRDTAYEQYF. The whole variable domain, remainder taken from reference TRBV7-9 and TRBJ2-7, is DTGVSQNPRHKITKRGQNVTFRCDPISEHNRLYWYRQTLGQGPEFLTYFQNEAQLEKSRLLSDRFSAERPKGSFSTLEIQRTEQGDSAMYLCASSSRRDTAYEQYFGPGTRLTVT.

This chain connects TRBV30 to TRBJ1-2; a possible D gene is TRBD1 (5 bases). CDR1 and CDR2 (germline): GTSNPN, SVGIG (reference sequence). The CDR3 loop spans 12 amino acids. Trimming left V 1 base short and J 8 bases short, with 11 bases between. CDR3 bases: TGTGCCTGGAGTGAAGTGGGGGGAGGCTACACCTTC. Protein product: CAWSEVGGGYTF.

A note on this clone: In the same sample, other DNA sequences code for this CDR3. The chain recombines TRBV6-6 with TRBJ2-2; possibly TRBD1 for D (5 bases). V lost 6 bases and J lost 0, with 11 bases in between. This CDR3 spans 15 amino acids. Germline CDR1 is MNHNY and CDR2 is SVGAGI (reference sequence). The CDR3: CASRDTGANTGELFF. In nucleotides, the CDR3 is TGTGCCAGCAGGGACACAGGAGCGAACACCGGGGAGCTGTTTTTT.

The V call is TRBV27, the J call TRBJ1-2, with D maybe TRBD1 (5 bases). The V end lost 6 bases, the J end lost 4 bases, and 15 bases lay between the germline ends. This CDR3 comprises 14 residues. Looked up from germline, CDR1 is MNHEY and CDR2 is SMNVEV (reference sequence). CDR3 in amino acids: CASRERTGGYGYTF. CDR3 nucleotide sequence: TGTGCCAGCAGGGAAAGGACCGGGGGCTATGGCTACACCTTC.

The chain recombines TRBV15 with TRBJ2-5, with D possibly TRBD2 on 6 matching bases. V was cut by 11 bases and J by 4 bases, with 17 bases left in between. The CDR3 is 13 amino acids. In germline, CDR1 is LNHNV, CDR2 YYDKDF (reference sequence). The DNA of the CDR3 is TGTGCCTCTTGTCGGGGGTATCGAGAGACCCAGTACTTC. It is translated as CASCRGYRETQYF. The full variable domain, completed using reference TRBV15 and TRBJ2-5, is DAMVIQNPRYQVTQFGKPVTLSCSQTLNHNVMYWYQQKSSQAPKLLFHYYDKDFNNEADTPDNFQSRRPNTSFCFLDIRSPGLGDTAMYLCASCRGYRETQYFGPGTRLLVL.